The present TCR beta chain was sequenced within a study of human T cells and chemical hapten exposure. One entry per CDR3 protein, called by TCRdb with MiXCR from the RACE reads. The data show about 120,000 distinct CDR3 sequences, with about 13% seen just once and around 2.8% held by the top ten. CDR3 length: 14 amino acids. Germline V gene lookup returns CDR1 MDHEN and CDR2 SYDVKM. Points from the study as a whole: Relative to controls, expanded TCRs formed significantly more large CDR3 similarity clusters.

Comments on this clonotype: Its antigen remains unidentified. A junction end diverges from the germline sequence, so it may reflect a read error.

Documented time point: pre-sensitization, week 0. Treatment reported: therapeutic diphenylcyclopropenone sensitization with weekly scalp DPC. Only after blood had been drawn was each patch test applied. This chain connects TRBV28 to TRBJ1-5; 10 positions agree with TRBD1. This receptor was identified in a woman between 18 and 29 years old with alopecia areata. Some clones in this sample may be carry-over from other donors' samples. The sequencing used whole blood, collected in connection with sensitization to the hapten diphenylcyclopropenone (DPC). CDR3 loop: CVSSPRQGAQPQHF. The CDR3 nucleotides read TGTGTCAGCAGTCCACGACAGGGGGCTCAGCCCCAGCATTTT.